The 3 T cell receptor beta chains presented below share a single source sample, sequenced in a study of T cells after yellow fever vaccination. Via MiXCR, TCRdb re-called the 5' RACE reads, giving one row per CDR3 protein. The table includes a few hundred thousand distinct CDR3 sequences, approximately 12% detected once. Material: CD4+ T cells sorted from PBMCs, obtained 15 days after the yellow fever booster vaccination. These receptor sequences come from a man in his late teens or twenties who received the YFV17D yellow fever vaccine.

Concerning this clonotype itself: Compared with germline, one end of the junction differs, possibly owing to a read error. CDR3 nucleotides: TGTGCCAGCATCTTAGGCGGGGGTGCCGATACGCAGTATTTT. Translated, it gives CASILGGGADTQYF. This rearrangement joins TRBV7-2 to TRBJ2-3, with TRBD2 identical over 7 bases. The CDR3 is made up of 14 amino acids. CDR1 SGHTA and CDR2 FQGNSA come from the germline V gene.

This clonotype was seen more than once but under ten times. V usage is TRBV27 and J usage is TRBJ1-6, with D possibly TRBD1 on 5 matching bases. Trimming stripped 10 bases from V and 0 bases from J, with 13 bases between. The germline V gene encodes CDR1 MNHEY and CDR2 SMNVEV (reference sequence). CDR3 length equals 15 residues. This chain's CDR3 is CATGGKASYNSPLHF. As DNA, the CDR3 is TGTGCCACGGGGGGGAAAGCCTCCTATAATTCACCCCTCCACTTT.

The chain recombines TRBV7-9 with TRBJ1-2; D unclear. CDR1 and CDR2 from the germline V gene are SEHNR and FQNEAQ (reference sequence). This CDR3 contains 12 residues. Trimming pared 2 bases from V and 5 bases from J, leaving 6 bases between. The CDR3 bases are TGTGCCAGCAGCTTAAGCATTTATGGCTACACCTTC. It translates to CASSLSIYGYTF.